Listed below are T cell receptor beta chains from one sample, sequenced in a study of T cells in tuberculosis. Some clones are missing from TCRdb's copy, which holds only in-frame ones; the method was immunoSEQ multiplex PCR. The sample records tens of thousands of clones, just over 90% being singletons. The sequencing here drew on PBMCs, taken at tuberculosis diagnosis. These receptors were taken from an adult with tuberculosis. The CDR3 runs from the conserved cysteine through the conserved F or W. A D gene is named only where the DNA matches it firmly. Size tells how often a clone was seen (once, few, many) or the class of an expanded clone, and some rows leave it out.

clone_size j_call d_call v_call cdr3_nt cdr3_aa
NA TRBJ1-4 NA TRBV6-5 TGTGCCAGCAGTTTCCAGGGTTATCTTGGTAATGAAAAACTGTTTTTT CASSFQGYLGNEKLFF
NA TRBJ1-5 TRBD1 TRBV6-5 TGTGCCAGCAGATACGGACAGGATTCTCAGCCCCAGCATTTT CASRYGQDSQPQHF
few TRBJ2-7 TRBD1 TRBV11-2 TGTGCCAGCAGCTTGAGACAGGGGATATTCGGCCTCTCCTACGAGCAGTACTTC CASSLRQGIFGLSYEQYF
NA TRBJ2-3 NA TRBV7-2 TGTGCCAGCAGGCCGTCGGTCCCAGATACGCAGTATTTT CASRPSVPDTQYF
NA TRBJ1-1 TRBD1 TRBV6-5 TGTGCCAGCAGTTACTCGACAGGGCCGTCTTCGGTGGAAGCTTTCTTT CASSYSTGPSSVEAFF
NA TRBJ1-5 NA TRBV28 TGTGCCAGCAGTTTGTACGGGAATCAGCCCCAGCATTTT CASSLYGNQPQHF
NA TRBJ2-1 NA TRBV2 TGTGCCAGCAGTGAAGATGCTAGCGACTACAATGAGCAGTTCTTC CASSEDASDYNEQFF
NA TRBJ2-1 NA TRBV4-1 TGCGCCAGCAGCCAAGACGGGGTTTTTGAGCAGTTCTTC CASSQDGVFEQFF
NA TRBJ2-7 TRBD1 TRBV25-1 TGTGCCAGCAGTAGACAGGGGCCAACCTACGAGCAGTACTTC CASSRQGPTYEQYF
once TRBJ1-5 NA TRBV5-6 TGTGCCAGCAGCTACTATGGAACGGCATATAGCAATCAGCCCCAGCATTTT CASSYYGTAYSNQPQHF
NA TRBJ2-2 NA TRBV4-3 TGCGCCAGCAGCCAAGTAGGGGGGAACACCGGGGAGCTGTTTTTT CASSQVGGNTGELFF
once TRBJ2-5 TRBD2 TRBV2 TGTGCCAGCAGTTTACGGGGGGGCGGAGAGACCCAGTACTTC CASSLRGGGETQYF
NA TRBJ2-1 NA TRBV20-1 TGCAGTGCTAGAGATCGGTATGAGCAGTTCTTC CSARDRYEQFF
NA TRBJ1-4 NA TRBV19 TGTGCCAGTAAATCAGGGGAGGGTGAAAAACTGTTTTTT CASKSGEGEKLFF
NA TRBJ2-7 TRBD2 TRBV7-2 TGTGCCAGCAGCCCATGGGGGCTAGCGGGGGGGCAATACGAGCAGTACTTC CASSPWGLAGGQYEQYF
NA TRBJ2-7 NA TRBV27 TGTGCCAGCAGTTTAGGTCGGGGTTGGGACGAGCAGTACTTC CASSLGRGWDEQYF
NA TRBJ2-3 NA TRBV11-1 TGTGCCAGCAGCTTTCTAGGCTCAGATACGCAGTATTTT CASSFLGSDTQYF
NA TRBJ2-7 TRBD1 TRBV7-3 TGTGCCAGCAGCTTGGGACAGGGGGCGATTGGGGAGCAGTACTTC CASSLGQGAIGEQYF
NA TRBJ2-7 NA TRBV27 TGTGCCAGCAGCTATAATGTAGACGGGACCTACGAGCAGTACTTC CASSYNVDGTYEQYF
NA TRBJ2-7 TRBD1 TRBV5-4 TGTGCCAGCAGTTTTGGACAGGCCTCCTACGAGCAGTACTTC CASSFGQASYEQYF
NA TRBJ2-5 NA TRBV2 TGTGCCAGCAGTATTAGATCCGGAGAAGAGACCCAGTACTTC CASSIRSGEETQYF
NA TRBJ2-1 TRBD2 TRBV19 TGTGCCAGTAGTATCCAACCGGGACTAGCGGGATTCAGTAAGGTCGGTGAGCAGTTCTTC CASSIQPGLAGFSKVGEQFF